This T cell receptor beta chain is from a study of human T cells and chemical hapten exposure. Study information: Each week of the roughly 25-week study, patients had diphenylcyclopropenone applied to the scalp. Each patch test put 0.01% DPC on the upper back, and results were read at 6 days. Overall study results and limits: Patch test score was positively correlated with the counts of TCRs that had expanded at PT1.

Time point noted: patch test 2, 6 weeks after DPC sensitization. Treatment described: therapeutic diphenylcyclopropenone sensitization with weekly scalp DPC. This CDR3 has 14 residues. Looked up from germline, CDR1 is MNHEY and CDR2 is SVGEGT. V lost 2 bases to trimming and J lost 7 bases, with 13 bases between them. The library gave individual cDNA molecules unique molecular identifiers. TCRdb reanalysed the RACE reads using MiXCR and keeps one entry per CDR3 protein. The sample lists about 380,000 distinct CDR3 sequences, around 6% occurring once. With respect to this clonotype: The antigen remains undetermined.

The sequence was obtained from a young woman with alopecia areata. Some clones in this sample may be carry-over from other donors' samples. The sample here was whole blood, taken in connection with sensitization to the hapten diphenylcyclopropenone (DPC). The chain links TRBV6-2 or TRBV6-3 to TRBJ2-3; TRBD2 is a possible D gene (5 bases). CDR3 DNA sequence: TGTGCCAGCAGTTACAGAAGCGGCCCTAATACGCAGTATTTT. Encoded protein: CASSYRSGPNTQYF.